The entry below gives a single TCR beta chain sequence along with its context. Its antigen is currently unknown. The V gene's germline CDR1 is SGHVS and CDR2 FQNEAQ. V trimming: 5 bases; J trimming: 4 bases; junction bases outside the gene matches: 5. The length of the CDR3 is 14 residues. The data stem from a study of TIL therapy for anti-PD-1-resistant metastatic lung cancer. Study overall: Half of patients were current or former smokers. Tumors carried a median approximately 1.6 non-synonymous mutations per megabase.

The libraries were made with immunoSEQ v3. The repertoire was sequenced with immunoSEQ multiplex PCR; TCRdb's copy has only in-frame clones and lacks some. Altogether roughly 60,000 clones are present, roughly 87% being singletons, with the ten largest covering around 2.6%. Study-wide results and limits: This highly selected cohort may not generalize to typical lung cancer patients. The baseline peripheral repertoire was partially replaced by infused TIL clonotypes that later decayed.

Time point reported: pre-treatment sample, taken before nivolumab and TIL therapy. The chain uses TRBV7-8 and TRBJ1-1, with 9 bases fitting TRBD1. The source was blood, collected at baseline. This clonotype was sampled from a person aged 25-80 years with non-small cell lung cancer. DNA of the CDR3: TGTGCCAGCAGCCTCAAGACAGGGGGCACTGAAGCTTTCTTT. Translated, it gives CASSLKTGGTEAFF.